This TCR beta chain was sequenced in a study of T cells in Graves' hyperthyroidism and ophthalmopathy. To note about this clonotype: The junction shows a germline mismatch at one end, possibly a read error.

CDR1 LGHNA and CDR2 YNFKEQ come from the germline V gene. The CDR3 extends over 15 amino acids. Authors of the study amplified TCR beta CDR3 regions from RNA transcripts. Using the HTBI primer set, a first-round RT-PCR was run on the TCR CDR3. TCRdb independently ran MiXCR on the multiplex PCR reads; one entry per CDR3 protein. Among more than 40,000 distinct CDR3 sequences, around 48% were seen once, and the ten largest hold roughly 32%. This TCR came from a woman aged 45 to 65 with Graves' hyperthyroidism. The chain recombines TRBV4-2 with TRBJ2-7; D is unresolved. Sequencing was carried out using peripheral blood or thyroid tissue (not recorded which). The DNA of the CDR3 is TGTGCCAGCAGCCACGACTGGAATCCCAACTACGGGCAGTACTTC. The encoded protein is CASSHDWNPNYGQYF.